Shown below are 12 T cell receptor beta chains from a single sample sequenced in a study of STAT3 mutations in large granular lymphocyte leukemia. The repertoire was sequenced with immunoSEQ multiplex PCR; TCRdb's copy has only in-frame clones and lacks some. Among some 17,000 clones, about four fifths were seen once, and the ten largest hold around 9%. Findings and limits, study-wide: Every T-LGLL patient had at least one immunodominant TCRbeta clonotype.

These receptors lack a known antigen. The sequenced sample was peripheral blood mononuclear cells. These receptors were collected from a man aged 45-60 years with T-cell large granular lymphocyte leukemia. Some clones in this sample may be carry-over from other donors' samples.

The CDR3 spells CASSFYETQYF. In DNA form, the CDR3 reads TGTGCCAGCAGTTTCTATGAGACCCAGTACTTC. This chain links TRBV28 with TRBJ2-5; D not resolved. V was trimmed by 3 bases and J by 5 bases, leaving 4 bases between them. From germline, CDR1 is MDHEN and CDR2 SYDVKM. This CDR3 is built from 11 residues.

This chain connects TRBV5-6 to TRBJ1-5; D gene unclear. CDR1 and CDR2 from the germline V gene are SGHDT and YYEEEE. The germline V and J ends were trimmed by 0 bases and 7 bases, with 8 bases remaining between them. CDR3 size: 13 residues. The CDR3 DNA reads TGTGCCAGCAGCTTGGACCAGACCCAGCCCCAGCATTTT. Protein product: CASSLDQTQPQHF.

This clone was seen more than once but under ten times. V gene TRBV4-2 combines with J gene TRBJ2-7; 8 nucleotides agree with TRBD2. J was trimmed by 0 bases and V by 4 bases; bases with no gene match: 11. The germline CDR1 and CDR2 sequences are LGHNA and YNFKEQ. CDR3 length: 17 amino acids. The CDR3 DNA reads TGTGCCAGCAGCCTGGAGCCGGGTACTAGCGGCTCCTACGAGCAGTACTTC. This translates into CASSLEPGTSGSYEQYF.

The CDR3 region has the DNA TGTGCCATCTGGAATGGGAAAGATACGCAGTATTTT. Its protein is CAIWNGKDTQYF. The chain joins TRBV10-3 to TRBJ2-3; D is undetermined. This CDR3 comprises 12 residues. The V gene's germline CDR1 is ENHRY and CDR2 SYGVKD. The germline V and J ends were trimmed by 8 bases and 5 bases, with 11 bases remaining between them.

This chain joins TRBV9 and TRBJ2-2; D is uncertain. V dropped 0 bases and J dropped 7 bases, with 7 bases sitting between them. The length of the CDR3 is 13 residues. Germline V lookup: CDR1 SGDLS, CDR2 YYNGEE. CDR3: CASSVDYSGELFF. For the CDR3, the DNA is TGTGCCAGCAGCGTAGACTATAGCGGGGAGCTGTTTTTT.

V is TRBV28 and J is TRBJ2-4; D is possibly TRBD2 (7 bases). Trimming removed 6 bases from V and 8 bases from J, with 17 bases in between. CDR1 and CDR2 (germline): MDHEN, SYDVKM. The CDR3 spans 14 residues. CDR3 in amino acids: CASRLGGADDIQYF. The CDR3 DNA follows: TGTGCCAGCAGGCTAGGGGGGGCGGACGACATTCAGTACTTC.

The CDR3: CASSVGAGGLETQYF. In DNA, the CDR3 is TGTGCCAGCAGCGTCGGGGCAGGGGGTTTAGAGACCCAGTACTTC. The J gene is TRBJ2-5, the V gene TRBV7-9, with 7 bases identical to TRBD1. From germline, CDR1 is SEHNR and CDR2 FQNEAQ (reference sequence). The ends lost 5 bases at V and 4 bases at J; junction bases unmatched: 10. The CDR3 extends over 15 amino acids. Complete variable domain (other parts from reference TRBV7-9 and TRBJ2-5): DTGVSQNPRHKITKRGQNVTFRCDPISEHNRLYWYRQTLGQGPEFLTYFQNEAQLEKSRLLSDRFSAERPKGSFSTLEIQRTEQGDSAMYLCASSVGAGGLETQYFGPGTRLLVL.

A word on this clone: The sample contains more than one DNA sequence encoding this CDR3. The rearrangement uses TRBV4-1 and TRBJ2-7; D is possibly TRBD2 (6 bases). CDR3 length equals 14 residues. Looked up from germline, CDR1 is MGHRA and CDR2 is YSYEKL. The V end lost 4 bases, the J end lost 0 bases, and 10 bases lay between the germline ends. This CDR3 reads CASSLGTDSYEQYF. The CDR3, as DNA: TGCGCCAGCAGCCTTGGGACTGACTCCTACGAGCAGTACTTC.

The chain employs TRBV6-6 and TRBJ2-3; D gene ambiguous. Trimming took off 3 bases at V and 5 bases at J, with 6 bases between the two ends. Looked up from germline, CDR1 is MNHNY and CDR2 is SVGAGI (reference sequence). This CDR3 is built from 12 residues. The CDR3 nucleotides read TGTGCCAGCAGTTATAAACGAGATACGCAGTATTTT. Translating gives CASSYKRDTQYF.

The chain uses TRBV6-1 and TRBJ1-1, with D unresolved. The CDR3 totals 14 residues. Trimming left V 1 base short and J 1 base short, with 7 bases between. Per germline, CDR1 MNHNS and CDR2 SASEGT. The CDR3, as DNA: TGTGCCAGCAGTGAAGACGGACGGAACACTGAAGCTTTCTTT. It translates to CASSEDGRNTEAFF.

This chain connects TRBV9 to TRBJ1-3, with no clear D. The germline gives CDR1 SGDLS, CDR2 YYNGEE. Trimming took 0 bases from V and 4 from J, leaving 11 bases between them. This CDR3 has 15 amino acids. The CDR3 DNA is TGTGCCAGCAGCGTAGAACCAGCAGGAGGAAACACCATATATTTT. Translating it yields CASSVEPAGGNTIYF.

This chain uses TRBV11-2 with TRBJ2-7, with D uncertain. This CDR3 comprises 11 residues. Trimming removed 3 bases at V and 3 bases at J, with 3 bases between. In germline, CDR1 is SGHAT, CDR2 FQNNGV. The CDR3 nucleotides read TGTGCCAGCAGCTTGAACTACGAGCAGTACTTC. Residues: CASSLNYEQYF.